This T cell receptor (beta chain) was sequenced in a study of early T cells in non-severe SARS-CoV-2 infection. Study-wide context: Investigators sequenced bulk RNA drawn from unsorted whole blood, and chains remained unpaired. Findings and caveats of the study: There was a bias toward anti-spike CD8 responses in VDJdb matching, which missed private and CD4 specificities.

Notes on this clonotype: Antigen specificity is unknown.

This CDR3 comprises 15 residues. CDR1 and CDR2 from the germline V gene are LGHDT and YNNKEL (reference sequence). V was pared by 2 bases and J by 8 bases, with 3 bases of the junction left unmatched. As part of library construction, unique molecular identifiers were attached to individual cDNA molecules. TCRdb re-analysed the 5' RACE reads in MiXCR, keeping a single row per CDR3 protein. The sample lists more than 50,000 distinct CDR3 sequences; 10% to 15% were seen once. The receptor's source is an adult who was a healthcare worker with PCR-confirmed SARS-CoV-2 infection or an uninfected control (not recorded which). This sequence joins TRBV3-1 and TRBJ2-1; TRBD2 matches 13 bases. Sample: whole blood. CDR3 DNA sequence: TGTGCCAGCAGCCAAACTAGCGGGGGGGCCGATGAGCAGTTCTTC. Translated, it gives CASSQTSGGADEQFF.